This T cell receptor (beta chain) was documented in a study of shared clonotypes between healthy human individuals. The wider study: For every donor, three CD4 naive, three CD4 memory, two CD8 naive and one CD8 memory plates were used.

CDR1 and CDR2 (germline): SGHNT, YYREEE (reference sequence). With 0 bases removed from V and 7 bases from J, the gap between germline ends came to 14 bases. This CDR3 has 15 residues. Study-wide points: Owing to a small donor count, the genetic and exposure-history diversity represented was limited. Some clonotypes were shared by all four sorted-subset donors, while others were not shared. The non-shared ones had lower generation probabilities than the shared ones.

As to this clone: Its antigen is as yet unknown.

Measured with immunoSEQ multiplex PCR; TCRdb has only the in-frame clones, and not every one. The table includes a few million clones, approximately 94% detected once. This receptor was obtained from a man between 18 and 29 years old in good health. Sequencing input: naive CD4+ T cells sorted from blood. Subset described: CD45RA+ positively selected. The chain joins TRBV5-4 to TRBJ2-1; a possible D gene is TRBD1 (6 bases). The CDR3 region is CASSLGRGNWNEQFF. For the CDR3, the DNA is TGTGCCAGCAGCTTGGGCAGGGGAAACTGGAATGAGCAGTTCTTC.